The present T cell receptor (beta chain) was sequenced within a study of blood T cell repertoires in COVID-19. The wider study: Acute and convalescent COVID-19 specimens originated in the United States, Italy and Spain. PBMCs, B-cell-depleted T cells, or T cells provided the cDNA or gDNA that made up the material.

Libraries were prepared by immunoSEQ multiplex PCR; TCRdb keeps only in-frame clonotypes and omits some of them. Of 250,000 to 350,000 clones in the sample, 85% to 90% were seen once. Germline assignment: CDR1 LGHDT and CDR2 YNNKEL (reference sequence). This CDR3 region has 20 residues. Trimming cost V 0 bases and J 2 bases, with 25 bases left between them. Participant-given clinical history determined each cohort assignment. In Cohort 3, a recovered donor had either two negative PCRs, clearance, or symptom resolution. Sequences were obtained from PBMCs or T cells enriched from blood (not recorded which). This chain connects TRBV3-1 (or the pseudogene TRBV3-2) to TRBJ2-5; D is perhaps TRBD2 (7 bases). The TCR originated in a young woman who had recovered from COVID-19. CDR3 DNA sequence: TGTGCCAGCAGCCAAGATAAGGGGGGGTTTGGGGAGCTAAAACAAGAGACCCAGTACTTC. This encodes CASSQDKGGFGELKQETQYF.